This T cell receptor (beta chain) was observed in a study of T-cell reconstitution after alpha-beta-depleted transplantation in children. The study's findings and limits: Newly produced T cells mostly accounted for T-cell counts and diversity one year post-transplant. TCRbeta diversity was high at day 60 in some patients (a result of surviving recipient T cells and thymic progenitors). Expanded graft clones, several hundred of them, were reportedly the source of alpha-beta T cells about two months after transplant.

As it was prepared, the TCRbeta library received unique molecular identifiers. From the PCR reads, TCRdb called clonotypes with MiXCR, one entry per CDR3 protein. The sample carries around 600,000 distinct CDR3 sequences, about 21% recorded once. The sample holds many counts of this clonotype. Its antigen is not identified. CDR1 is SGHVS and CDR2 is FQNEAQ in the germline V gene. There are 15 residues in the CDR3. With 1 base removed from V and 0 bases from J, the gap between germline ends came to 9 bases. The chain uses TRBV7-8 and TRBJ1-1; D gene uncertain. This specimen was PBMCs, mostly from graft donor cells, taken 360 days after TCRalphabeta/CD19-depleted stem cell transplant. This clonotype originated in a boy under two years old who had a stem cell transplant for acute myeloid leukemia, so the T cells may come from the graft donor. CDR3 nucleotide sequence: TGTGCCAGCAGCTTAGAGTGGCAGCTGAACACTGAAGCTTTCTTT. It is translated as CASSLEWQLNTEAFF.